Listed below are T cell receptor beta chains from one sample, sequenced in a study of blood T cell repertoires in COVID-19. The assay was immunoSEQ multiplex PCR, and TCRdb's table has in-frame clones only and misses some. The sample carries roughly 110,000 clones, around 86% recorded once. The sequenced sample consisted of peripheral blood. The source of these receptors is a man between 70 and 80 years old with acute or convalescent COVID-19. Each CDR3 is given with its conserved first and last residue. A D gene is named only where the DNA matches it firmly. Clone size is stated in some rows and not others, as once, few, many or a class when expanded.

v_call: TRBV7-8; d_call: -; j_call: TRBJ1-5; clone_size: once; cdr3_aa: CASSLVGGSNQPQHF; cdr3_nt: TGTGCCAGCAGCTTAGTCGGGGGGAGCAATCAGCCCCAGCATTTT
v_call: TRBV28; d_call: TRBD1; j_call: TRBJ2-7; clone_size: -; cdr3_aa: CASTAPGQSSYEQYF; cdr3_nt: TGTGCCAGCACCGCACCGGGACAGTCCTCCTACGAGCAGTACTTC
v_call: TRBV3-1/TRBV3-2; d_call: TRBD2; j_call: TRBJ2-1; clone_size: -; cdr3_aa: CASSQRTSGGFNEQFF; cdr3_nt: TGTGCCAGCAGCCAACGCACTAGCGGGGGGTTCAATGAGCAGTTCTTC
v_call: TRBV19; d_call: -; j_call: TRBJ1-1; clone_size: -; cdr3_aa: CASSLGGGLTEAFF; cdr3_nt: TGTGCCAGTAGCCTAGGGGGGGGGTTAACTGAAGCTTTCTTT
v_call: TRBV7-9; d_call: TRBD1; j_call: TRBJ2-5; clone_size: -; cdr3_aa: CASSLPDRVRYF; cdr3_nt: TGTGCCAGCAGCTTACCGGACAGGGTTAGGTACTTC
v_call: TRBV5-4; d_call: TRBD1; j_call: TRBJ1-2; clone_size: -; cdr3_aa: CASSKDRGEGYTF; cdr3_nt: TGTGCCAGCAGCAAAGACAGGGGAGAAGGCTACACCTTC
v_call: TRBV6-5; d_call: TRBD1; j_call: TRBJ1-2; clone_size: -; cdr3_aa: CASSWTGGGYTF; cdr3_nt: TGTGCCAGCAGCTGGACAGGGGGCGGCTACACCTTC
v_call: TRBV2; d_call: TRBD1; j_call: TRBJ2-5; clone_size: -; cdr3_aa: CASRAGQGIETQYF; cdr3_nt: TGTGCCAGCAGAGCTGGACAGGGTATTGAGACCCAGTACTTC
v_call: TRBV10-3; d_call: TRBD2; j_call: TRBJ2-3; clone_size: -; cdr3_aa: CASAASGGTDTQYF; cdr3_nt: TGTGCCAGCGCGGCTAGCGGGGGGACAGATACGCAGTATTTT
v_call: TRBV29-1; d_call: -; j_call: TRBJ1-2; clone_size: -; cdr3_aa: CSVTNTNYGYTF; cdr3_nt: TGCAGCGTGACAAATACTAACTATGGCTACACCTTC
v_call: TRBV7-2; d_call: TRBD1; j_call: TRBJ1-5; clone_size: -; cdr3_aa: CASSPEGRGNQPQHF; cdr3_nt: TGTGCCAGCAGCCCCGAGGGCAGGGGGAATCAGCCCCAGCATTTT
v_call: TRBV5-1; d_call: -; j_call: TRBJ2-7; clone_size: -; cdr3_aa: CASSLEGGISTYEQYF; cdr3_nt: TGCGCCAGCAGCTTGGAAGGGGGAATATCAACCTACGAGCAGTACTTC
v_call: TRBV6-1; d_call: -; j_call: TRBJ1-2; clone_size: -; cdr3_aa: CASRLRGDGYTF; cdr3_nt: TGTGCCAGCAGACTTCGGGGGGACGGCTACACCTTC
v_call: TRBV6-5; d_call: TRBD1; j_call: TRBJ1-6; clone_size: once; cdr3_aa: CASNHGTGNSPLHF; cdr3_nt: TGTGCCAGCAACCATGGGACAGGGAATTCACCCCTCCACTTT
v_call: TRBV6-1; d_call: TRBD1; j_call: TRBJ1-4; clone_size: -; cdr3_aa: CASSEEDRGDRGLFF; cdr3_nt: TGTGCCAGCAGTGAGGAGGACAGGGGGGACAGGGGACTGTTTTTT
v_call: TRBV27; d_call: TRBD1; j_call: TRBJ1-2; clone_size: -; cdr3_aa: CASSPDRETSNYGYTF; cdr3_nt: TGTGCCAGCAGCCCGGACAGGGAAACCTCTAACTATGGCTACACCTTC
v_call: TRBV5-6; d_call: TRBD1; j_call: TRBJ1-5; clone_size: -; cdr3_aa: CASSTSGGAGLQPQHF; cdr3_nt: TGTGCCAGCAGTACATCAGGGGGCGCGGGTCTTCAGCCCCAGCATTTT
v_call: TRBV10-3; d_call: TRBD1; j_call: TRBJ2-1; clone_size: -; cdr3_aa: CAISESIGTGGQNEQFF; cdr3_nt: TGTGCCATCAGTGAGTCGATTGGGACAGGGGGCCAGAATGAGCAGTTCTTC
v_call: TRBV5-1; d_call: -; j_call: TRBJ1-2; clone_size: -; cdr3_aa: CASSIAGKGYTF; cdr3_nt: TGCGCCAGCAGCATTGCGGGGAAGGGCTACACCTTC
v_call: TRBV9; d_call: -; j_call: TRBJ1-6; clone_size: once; cdr3_aa: CASSTGYNSPLHF; cdr3_nt: TGTGCCAGCAGCACCGGCTATAATTCACCCCTCCACTTT
v_call: TRBV28; d_call: TRBD2; j_call: TRBJ2-1; clone_size: -; cdr3_aa: CASSGGPTSGSNEQFF; cdr3_nt: TGTGCCAGCAGCGGGGGACCGACTAGCGGGAGCAATGAGCAGTTCTTC
v_call: TRBV3-1/TRBV3-2; d_call: -; j_call: TRBJ1-2; clone_size: -; cdr3_aa: CASSQQQGLNYGYTF; cdr3_nt: TGTGCCAGCAGCCAACAACAGGGATTGAACTATGGCTACACCTTC
v_call: TRBV5-1; d_call: -; j_call: TRBJ1-1; clone_size: -; cdr3_aa: CASSLAGGREAFF; cdr3_nt: TGCGCCAGCAGCTTGGCCGGCGGGAGGGAAGCTTTCTTT
v_call: TRBV28; d_call: -; j_call: TRBJ1-3; clone_size: -; cdr3_aa: CASSLWSAGNTIYF; cdr3_nt: TGTGCCAGCAGTTTATGGTCGGCTGGAAACACCATATATTTT
v_call: TRBV27; d_call: TRBD1; j_call: TRBJ1-2; clone_size: -; cdr3_aa: CASSLNDRVGGYTF; cdr3_nt: TGTGCCAGCAGTTTAAACGACAGGGTGGGTGGCTACACCTTC
v_call: TRBV10-3; d_call: TRBD1; j_call: TRBJ2-7; clone_size: -; cdr3_aa: CATEQAGQGFYEQYF; cdr3_nt: TGTGCCACCGAGCAGGCGGGACAGGGTTTCTACGAGCAGTACTTC
v_call: TRBV19; d_call: -; j_call: TRBJ2-2; clone_size: once; cdr3_aa: CASTPSTGELFF; cdr3_nt: TGTGCCAGTACCCCATCCACCGGGGAGCTGTTTTTT
v_call: TRBV3-1/TRBV3-2; d_call: TRBD1; j_call: TRBJ1-6; clone_size: -; cdr3_aa: CASSLGTGFSPLHF; cdr3_nt: TGTGCCAGCAGCCTAGGGACAGGGTTTTCACCCCTCCACTTT
v_call: TRBV5-1; d_call: -; j_call: TRBJ2-7; clone_size: -; cdr3_aa: CASGKTSSYEQYF; cdr3_nt: TGCGCCAGCGGTAAAACTAGTTCCTACGAGCAGTACTTC
v_call: TRBV11-2; d_call: -; j_call: TRBJ2-3; clone_size: -; cdr3_aa: CASSLEGHTSTDTQYF; cdr3_nt: TGTGCCAGCAGCTTAGAGGGACACACTAGCACAGATACGCAGTATTTT
v_call: TRBV30; d_call: -; j_call: TRBJ1-6; clone_size: few; cdr3_aa: CAWRSGTTDSPLHF; cdr3_nt: TGTGCCTGGCGATCCGGGACAACGGATTCACCCCTCCACTTT
v_call: TRBV5-6; d_call: TRBD2; j_call: TRBJ2-2; clone_size: -; cdr3_aa: CASSYRTSGRKIGELFF; cdr3_nt: TGTGCCAGCAGCTATAGGACTAGCGGGAGAAAGATCGGGGAGCTGTTTTTT
v_call: TRBV3-1/TRBV3-2; d_call: TRBD1; j_call: TRBJ2-3; clone_size: -; cdr3_aa: CASSRPGTGGPNTQYF; cdr3_nt: TGTGCCAGCAGCCGACCCGGGACAGGGGGCCCAAATACGCAGTATTTT
v_call: TRBV19; d_call: TRBD1; j_call: TRBJ1-1; clone_size: -; cdr3_aa: CASRQTGGANTEAFF; cdr3_nt: TGTGCCAGTAGGCAGACAGGGGGCGCGAACACTGAAGCTTTCTTT
v_call: TRBV25-1; d_call: -; j_call: TRBJ1-1; clone_size: -; cdr3_aa: CASRLTGEAFF; cdr3_nt: TGTGCCAGCAGACTAACAGGAGAAGCTTTCTTT
v_call: TRBV27; d_call: TRBD2; j_call: TRBJ2-7; clone_size: -; cdr3_aa: CASSYGTSGTEQYF; cdr3_nt: TGTGCCAGCAGCTACGGGACTAGCGGGACCGAGCAGTACTTC
v_call: TRBV11-2; d_call: -; j_call: TRBJ1-5; clone_size: -; cdr3_aa: CASSPGVGGPQHF; cdr3_nt: TGTGCCAGCAGCCCAGGCGTTGGAGGGCCCCAGCATTTT
v_call: TRBV5-1; d_call: TRBD1; j_call: TRBJ1-5; clone_size: -; cdr3_aa: CASSFDRGNQPQHF; cdr3_nt: TGCGCCAGCAGCTTCGACAGGGGCAATCAGCCCCAGCATTTT
v_call: TRBV6-6; d_call: -; j_call: TRBJ2-1; clone_size: once; cdr3_aa: CASSYDAAGNNEQFF; cdr3_nt: TGTGCCAGCAGTTACGACGCGGCGGGGAACAATGAGCAGTTCTTC
v_call: TRBV18; d_call: -; j_call: TRBJ2-1; clone_size: -; cdr3_aa: CASSPPRLAGEQFF; cdr3_nt: TGTGCCAGCTCACCACCGAGGCTGGCGGGTGAGCAGTTCTTC
v_call: TRBV28; d_call: -; j_call: TRBJ1-2; clone_size: -; cdr3_aa: CASSASRSDYGYTF; cdr3_nt: TGTGCCAGCAGCGCTAGCAGGTCCGACTATGGCTACACCTTC
v_call: TRBV6-2/TRBV6-3; d_call: -; j_call: TRBJ2-5; clone_size: -; cdr3_aa: CASSYNGETQYF; cdr3_nt: TGTGCCAGCAGTTACAACGGGGAGACCCAGTACTTC
v_call: TRBV5-1; d_call: -; j_call: TRBJ2-7; clone_size: few; cdr3_aa: CASSGYQGRHEQYF; cdr3_nt: TGCGCCAGCAGCGGATACCAGGGCCGTCACGAGCAGTACTTC
v_call: TRBV2; d_call: -; j_call: TRBJ1-2; clone_size: once; cdr3_aa: CASSGQIFNYGYTF; cdr3_nt: TGTGCCAGCAGTGGACAGATTTTTAACTATGGCTACACCTTC
v_call: TRBV15; d_call: -; j_call: TRBJ2-2; clone_size: -; cdr3_aa: CATSRDAGFGGELFF; cdr3_nt: TGTGCCACCAGCAGAGATGCAGGTTTTGGCGGGGAGCTGTTTTTT
v_call: TRBV3-1/TRBV3-2; d_call: -; j_call: TRBJ2-1; clone_size: -; cdr3_aa: CASSSTRGEQFF; cdr3_nt: TGTGCCAGCAGCTCGACCAGGGGTGAGCAGTTCTTC